This T cell receptor beta chain was sequenced for a study of blood T cell repertoires in COVID-19 (dated by TCRdb to 2020 to 2021). Background on the whole study: Samples covering the acute and convalescent phases of COVID-19 were provided by collaborators in the United States, Italy and Spain. HLA class I and class II types, where available, came from metadata supplied by the sample provider rather than from assay-based typing. The prospective study material was composed of cDNA or gDNA derived from T cells, B-cell-depleted T cells, or PBMCs. Deeply sampled blood TCRbeta repertoires from subjects exposed to, actively infected with, or recovered from COVID-19 were included in the dataset. Sample metadata almost always included a de-identified subject ID, COVID-19 status, age in years and sex. The samples were drawn from two sources: the first 160 participants of the ongoing ImmuneRACE study, and 1,254 subjects contributed by 6 global collaborators. The repertoires were made available in a free public database intended to serve as a resource for research on the immune response to SARS-CoV-2. The research as a whole found: The quantity of clinical and demographic metadata differed by source and by participant and was supplied without curation.

Spanning cysteine to phenylalanine, the CDR3 consists of 15 amino acids. Solely the CDR3 DNA is kept, with 45 bases framed from the first base. The germline V gene encodes CDR1 LGHNA and CDR2 YNFKEQ. The germline V end is reduced by 0 bases and the J end by 2 bases; junction bases left unmatched: 4. A remark on this clone: Its antigen is still unknown. Nothing much larger sits one base from this clone, and base qualities are not available.

One collaborating source in Seattle enrolled patients during active infection and followed them longitudinally through the course of disease. Collaborating institutions collected whole blood in K2EDTA tubes following their own protocols. For TCRbeta analysis, collaborators shipped samples as frozen whole blood, isolated PBMCs, or DNA extracted from either of those sample types. The immunoSEQ Assay, a bias-controlled multiplex PCR, was used to amplify TCRbeta CDR3 regions from genomic DNA. The paper's data handling went like this. Within the assay, amplification of reference gene primers was used to estimate how many nucleated cells each sample contained. To quantify the absolute abundance of each unique TCRbeta CDR3 rearrangement, sequence reads were collapsed and filtered. For each sample, productive Simpson clonality was calculated as the square root of Simpson's diversity index across productive rearrangements. TCRdb obtained this table from immuneACCESS and retained in-frame rearrangements with V and J assigned. These tables miss some clones; where compared with another copy, unresolved V genes account for less than half of the shortfall, and the remainder is unexplained. The V and J calls and the clone size are those of that table, but D and trimming were determined from the DNA. Recorded for this sample are a few hundred thousand clones; about 81% of them occurred a single time. The ten largest clones represent 8.2% of the sample.

The clonotype comes from a woman aged 80 or over with COVID-19, enrolled during active disease. The rearrangement joined TRBV4-2 to TRBJ2-7; 7 bases in the junction line up with TRBD2. Source material: peripheral blood. The CDR3 corresponds to CASSQEWGGTYEQYF. The DNA sequence is given as TGTGCCAGCAGCCAAGAATGGGGGGGGACCTACGAGCAGTACTTC.